Listed below are T cell receptor beta chains from one sample, sequenced in a study of blood T cell repertoires in COVID-19. Produced via immunoSEQ multiplex PCR; TCRdb's table is partial and in-frame only. The sample lists around 180,000 clones; approximately 87% were seen once. Sequenced material: peripheral blood. These receptors came from a person aged 70 to 80 with COVID-19, enrolled during active disease. Each CDR3 is given with its conserved first and last residue. Fields, in order: V gene, J gene, clone size, D gene, CDR3 protein, CDR3 DNA. D genes are given only for firm matches. Size tells how often a clone was seen (once, few, many) or the class of an expanded clone, and some rows leave it out.

>TRBV5-4|TRBJ2-1|.|TRBD2
CASSLGLAGGHNEQFF
TGTGCCAGCAGCTTGGGACTAGCGGGGGGTCACAATGAGCAGTTCTTC
>TRBV4-2|TRBJ1-2|.|TRBD1
CASSQSGQSYEGYTF
TGTGCCAGCAGCCAATCGGGACAGAGCTATGAGGGCTACACCTTC
>TRBV25-1|TRBJ2-6|.|.
CASSPSGALAGANVLTF
TGTGCCAGCAGTCCCTCAGGGGCTCTAGCTGGGGCCAACGTCCTGACTTTC
>TRBV11-2|TRBJ1-1|.|.
CASSLRGMGNTEAFF
TGTGCCAGCAGCTTGAGAGGGATGGGGAACACTGAAGCTTTCTTT
>TRBV7-3|TRBJ2-7|.|.
CASRRAGANYEQYF
TGTGCCAGCAGGAGAGCAGGCGCGAACTACGAGCAGTACTTC
>TRBV4-1|TRBJ1-1|.|TRBD1
CASSQLDRAGTEAFF
TGCGCCAGCAGCCAATTGGACAGGGCAGGCACTGAAGCTTTCTTT
>TRBV6-2/TRBV6-3|TRBJ1-4|.|.
CASSSGQLEKLFF
TGTGCCAGCAGCAGCGGACAGTTGGAAAAACTGTTTTTT
>TRBV7-3|TRBJ1-5|.|.
CASRLSNQPQHF
TGTGCCAGCAGACTTAGCAATCAGCCCCAGCATTTT
>TRBV27|TRBJ1-2|once|.
CASSNWGERNYGYTF
TGTGCCAGCAGTAATTGGGGGGAAAGGAACTATGGCTACACCTTC
>TRBV7-9|TRBJ2-7|once|TRBD1
CASSSPPGGTYEQYF
TGTGCCAGCAGCTCACCTCCAGGGGGCACGTACGAGCAGTACTTC
>TRBV21-1|TRBJ2-7|.|.
CASIPYDRTYEQYF
TGTGCCAGCATACCCTACGACAGGACCTACGAGCAGTACTTC
>TRBV6-6|TRBJ1-5|.|TRBD1
CASSYRIIRGNQPQHF
TGTGCCAGCAGTTACCGGATTATCAGGGGGAATCAGCCCCAGCATTTT
>TRBV11-2|TRBJ1-1|.|TRBD1
CASSPVTGISFTEAFF
TGTGCCAGCAGCCCCGTGACAGGGATTTCGTTTACTGAAGCTTTCTTT
>TRBV11-2|TRBJ2-7|.|.
CASSRTGGHYEQYF
TGTGCCAGCAGCAGGACTGGGGGCCACTACGAGCAGTACTTC
>TRBV19|TRBJ1-5|.|TRBD1
CASRPGDRAYQPQHF
TGTGCCAGTAGACCTGGGGACAGGGCTTACCAGCCCCAGCATTTT
>TRBV6-5|TRBJ1-2|.|TRBD1
CASRQGAQLDYGYTF
TGTGCCAGCAGACAGGGGGCGCAATTGGACTATGGCTACACCTTC
>TRBV27|TRBJ1-5|.|TRBD1
CASSRGDSYSNQPQHF
TGTGCCAGCAGTCGTGGGGACAGCTATAGCAATCAGCCCCAGCATTTT
>TRBV12-3/TRBV12-4|TRBJ1-5|.|.
CASSFPLQPQHF
TGTGCCAGCAGTTTCCCCCTCCAGCCCCAGCATTTT
>TRBV7-2|TRBJ1-3|.|.
CASSSHIRAGGNTIYF
TGTGCCAGCAGCTCCCATATCCGGGCCGGGGGTAACACCATATATTTT
>TRBV7-2|TRBJ1-2|.|.
CASSLVPGRDGYTF
TGTGCCAGCAGCTTAGTACCAGGCAGGGATGGCTACACCTTC
>TRBV7-2|TRBJ1-1|.|.
CASSLGGSSPQAFF
TGTGCCAGCAGCTTAGGAGGGTCTAGCCCTCAAGCTTTCTTT
>TRBV7-9|TRBJ2-1|.|TRBD2
CASSRAGGGAYEQFF
TGTGCCAGCAGCCGCGCCGGCGGGGGGGCCTATGAGCAGTTCTTC
>TRBV6-2/TRBV6-3|TRBJ2-1|.|.
CASSSTGLQQFF
TGTGCCAGCAGTTCCACGGGACTCCAGCAGTTCTTC
>TRBV19|TRBJ2-2|.|.
CASSVRTTFNTGELFF
TGTGCCAGTAGTGTGAGGACTACCTTTAACACCGGGGAGCTGTTTTTT